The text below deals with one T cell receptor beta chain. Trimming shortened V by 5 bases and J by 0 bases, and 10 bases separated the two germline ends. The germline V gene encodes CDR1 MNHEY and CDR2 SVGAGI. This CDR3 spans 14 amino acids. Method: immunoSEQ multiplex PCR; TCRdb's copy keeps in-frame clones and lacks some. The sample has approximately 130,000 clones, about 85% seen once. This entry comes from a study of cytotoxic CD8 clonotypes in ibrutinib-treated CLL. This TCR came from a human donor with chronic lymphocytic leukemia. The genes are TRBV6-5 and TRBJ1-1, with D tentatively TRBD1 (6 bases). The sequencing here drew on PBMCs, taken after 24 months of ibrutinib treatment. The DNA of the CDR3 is TGTGCCAGCAGTAACAGGGCTATGAACACTGAAGCTTTCTTT. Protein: CASSNRAMNTEAFF.